Given below is one T cell receptor (beta chain) in context. At the DNA level, this CDR3 is encoded by other sequences in the same sample as well. In the original processing: It was from reference gene primer amplification that nucleated cell counts were estimated. The method was immunoSEQ multiplex PCR; TCRdb's version includes in-frame clones alone and lacks a portion of them. V, J and clone size were drawn from that table, and D and trimming were deduced from the DNA. The sample has approximately 86,000 clones, 80% seen once; the top ten hold 10% to 13%. The sample belongs to a study of blood T cell repertoires in COVID-19. In the study overall: The study drew acute and convalescent COVID-19 samples from the United States, Italy and Spain. From T cells, B-cell-depleted T cells, or PBMCs came the material, which was cDNA or gDNA.

Germline CDR1 SGHRS, CDR2 YFSETQ. The CDR3 totals 15 residues. Trimming removed 0 bases from V and 0 bases from J; junction bases left unmatched: 0. The chain uses TRBV5-1 and TRBJ2-1; 7 bases are a match to TRBD2. The source of this sequence is a woman in her 70s with acute or convalescent COVID-19. The sample consisted of peripheral blood. The CDR3 DNA reads as TGCGCCAGCAGCTTGGGCGGGAGCTCCTACAATGAGCAGTTCTTC. This codes for CASSLGGSSYNEQFF. Using reference TRBV5-1 and TRBJ2-1 for the parts outside the CDR3, the full variable domain is KAGVTQTPRYLIKTRGQQVTLSCSPISGHRSVSWYQQTPGQGLQFLFEYFSETQRNKGNFPGRFSGRQFSNSRSEMNVSTLELGDSALYLCASSLGGSSYNEQFFGPGTRLTVL.